This T cell receptor (beta chain) was captured in a study of Graves' ophthalmopathy and Graves' hyperthyroidism. V was clipped by 4 bases and J by 8 bases, with 20 bases between them. This CDR3 has 15 amino acids. Germline V gene data show CDR1 as MDHEN and CDR2 as SYDVKM. In this sample, this clonotype turned up a few times. The antigen remains undetermined. RNA transcripts were the template, and TCR beta CDR3 regions were amplified from them. Scientists carried out first-round RT-PCR using HTBI primers and then a second-round multiplex PCR. TCRdb called the multiplex PCR reads again in MiXCR, with one record for every CDR3 protein. This table has 600,000 to 950,000 distinct CDR3 sequences, around 40% appearing once. Findings and limits, study-wide: The model predicted progression of ophthalmopathy with a sensitivity of approximately 68%, and its specificity was about 72%.

This TCR was sampled from an adult man with Graves' ophthalmopathy. Sequenced: peripheral blood. The V and J genes are TRBV28 and TRBJ1-2, with D possibly being TRBD1 (5 bases). The CDR3 sequence: CASSWDRFLSGGYTF. The DNA for the CDR3 is TGTGCCAGCAGTTGGGACCGCTTCTTATCGGGGGGCTACACCTTC.